Presented here are 5 T cell receptor beta chains from one specimen sequenced in a study of T-cell memory formation after mild COVID-19. MiXCR was run by TCRdb on the 5' RACE reads, yielding one entry per CDR3 protein. The sample holds approximately 350,000 distinct CDR3 sequences, 25% to 30% seen once. Sequencing was performed on PBMCs or a T cell subset sorted from them (not recorded which). These receptors originate from an adult woman who had mild COVID-19 (a few samples of this study predate the infection). Cell type and time point are not known.

This clonotype was seen a handful of times. The V and J genes are TRBV29-1 and TRBJ2-1; D is undetermined. The CDR3 runs 10 residues. The germline V and J ends were trimmed by 5 bases and 3 bases, with 2 bases remaining between them. CDR1 SQVTM and CDR2 ANQGSEA come from the germline V gene. The CDR3 loop is CSVLYNEQFF. The CDR3 DNA sequence: TGCAGCGTTCTCTACAATGAGCAGTTCTTC.

This chain connects TRBV20-1 to TRBJ2-7; possibly TRBD2 for D (6 bases). The CDR3 has 12 amino acids. The V gene's germline CDR1 is DFQATT and CDR2 SNEGSKA (reference sequence). Deletions cut 6 bases from V and 3 bases from J, with 12 bases between. Written as DNA, the CDR3 is TGCAGTGCCAGACTAGTAAACTACGAGCAGTACTTC. Its protein product is CSARLVNYEQYF.

This clonotype appeared a few times. The chain has TRBV6-5 and TRBJ2-5; D gene uncertain. This CDR3 has 12 amino acids. Deletions cut 8 bases from V and 4 bases from J, with 11 bases between. From germline, CDR1 is MNHEY and CDR2 SVGAGI. In DNA, the CDR3 is TGTGCCAGCGGTTCCCTGGGAGAGACCCAGTACTTC. Protein sequence: CASGSLGETQYF.

J is TRBJ2-5 and V is TRBV20-1; TRBD2 agrees at 9 bases. Germline V lookup: CDR1 DFQATT, CDR2 SNEGSKA (reference sequence). J lost 6 bases, V lost 2 bases, and 13 bases had no gene match. The CDR3 consists of 16 residues. The CDR3, as DNA: TGCAGTGCTAGAACCCATCCGGCTAGCGGGGATAAGACCCAGTACTTC. Residues: CSARTHPASGDKTQYF.

The chain joins TRBV2 to TRBJ2-1, with 7 bases lining up with TRBD1. V lost 3 bases to trimming and J lost 7 bases; unmatched junction nucleotides: 9. Germline values: CDR1 SNHLY, CDR2 FYNNEI. The CDR3 extends over 15 amino acids. In DNA form, the CDR3 reads TGTGCCAGCAGTGATTATCTGACAGGGCTGAATGAGCAGTTCTTC. It specifies CASSDYLTGLNEQFF.